The source of this T cell receptor beta chain is a study of blood T cell repertoires in COVID-19. In the study overall: Acute and convalescent COVID-19 specimens originated in the United States, Italy and Spain. T cells, B-cell-depleted T cells, or PBMCs provided the cDNA or gDNA that served as material.

Original processing methods: Scientists estimated how many nucleated cells there were by amplifying reference gene primers. The repertoire was sequenced with immunoSEQ multiplex PCR; TCRdb's copy has only in-frame clones and lacks some. V, J and clone size derive from that table, while D and trimming were established from the DNA sequence. Here the sample spans about 30,000 clones, around 80% being singletons. Germline-derived CDR1 and CDR2 are LNHDA and SQIVND (reference sequence). The CDR3 runs to 15 residues. With 6 bases removed from V and 3 bases from J, the gap between germline ends came to 14 bases.

This sequence was found in an elderly man with acute or convalescent COVID-19. The rearrangement uses TRBV19 and TRBJ1-4; D is uncertain. Source material: peripheral blood. In DNA form, the CDR3 reads TGTGCCAGTAGGGGGTTAGCGGGAGCTAATGAAAAACTGTTTTTT. This encodes CASRGLAGANEKLFF.